The 20 T cell receptor beta chains below all came from one sample that was sequenced in a study of neurological immune-mediated disorders. TCRdb passed the 5' RACE reads through MiXCR, listing each CDR3 protein once. The sample yields under 80,000 distinct CDR3 sequences, 5.2% seen once. Sequencing was done on a sample of PBMCs. These receptors were collected from a woman aged 30 to 39 with multiple sclerosis.

As to this clonotype: The CDR3 ends on some other residue instead of the conserved phenylalanine or tryptophan, so this is likely a read error. This chain links TRBV5-5 with TRBJ1-2; D may be TRBD1 (6 bases). V was trimmed by 6 bases and J by 2 bases, leaving 23 bases between them. The germline CDR1 and CDR2 sequences are SGHKS and YYEKEE (reference sequence). The CDR3 is 17 residues long. CDR3 nucleotide sequence: TGTGCCAGCACCTCCTTCTATCAAAAGGGGGACAACTATGGCTACACCAAC. Protein product: CASTSFYQKGDNYGYTN.

CDR3 bases: TGCAGTGCTAGAGGTGGGGGCGGAGATACGCAGTATTTT. Translating gives CSARGGGGDTQYF. The rearrangement links TRBV20-1 to TRBJ2-3, with a tentative D call TRBD1 (6 bases). The CDR3 spans 13 residues. The germline V gene encodes CDR1 DFQATT and CDR2 SNEGSKA (reference sequence). V was clipped by 1 base and J by 5 bases, with 10 bases between them.

The table lists this clonotype with a few counts. The chain is built from TRBV18 and TRBJ1-2; D is unclear. V lost 6 bases and J lost 4, with 12 bases in between. Germline V gene lookup returns CDR1 KGHSH and CDR2 LQKENI. The length of the CDR3 is 13 residues. This chain's CDR3 is CASSFSAGYGYTF. The CDR3 nucleotides read TGTGCCAGCTCCTTCTCGGCGGGCTATGGCTACACCTTC. Drawing the rest from reference TRBV18 and TRBJ1-2, the complete variable domain is NAGVMQNPRHLVRRRGQEARLRCSPMKGHSHVYWYRQLPEEGLKFMVYLQKENIIDESGMPKERFSAEFPKEGPSILRIQQVVRGDSAAYFCASSFSAGYGYTFGSGTRLTVV.

CDR3 DNA sequence: TGCAGTGCTAGAGATCGGCAGGTGGAGTACGAGCAGTACTTC. Translating gives CSARDRQVEYEQYF. This chain joins TRBV20-1 and TRBJ2-7; D uncertain. CDR1 and CDR2 (germline): DFQATT, SNEGSKA (reference sequence). With 0 bases removed from V and 4 bases from J, the gap between germline ends came to 13 bases. The CDR3 is made up of 14 amino acids.

In this sample, this clonotype turned up a few times. This sequence joins TRBV20-1 and TRBJ2-1; possible D gene TRBD1, 6 bases. The CDR3 contains 13 residues. Germline CDR1 is DFQATT and CDR2 is SNEGSKA (reference sequence). V dropped 6 bases and J dropped 3 bases, with 12 bases sitting between them. CDR3 coding DNA: TGCAGTGCACCAGGGGACGTCTACAATGAGCAGTTCTTC. It yields the protein CSAPGDVYNEQFF.

This clonotype has just a few counts. The V gene is TRBV6-5, the J gene TRBJ1-1; possibly TRBD1 for D (6 bases). The germline CDR1 and CDR2 sequences are MNHEY and SVGAGI. CDR3 size: 13 residues. V was shortened by 6 bases and J by 1 base, with 9 bases between the two germline ends. Here the CDR3 reads CASSKGENTEAFF. CDR3 in DNA: TGTGCCAGCAGCAAGGGGGAGAACACTGAAGCTTTCTTT.

This clonotype was seen more than once but under ten times. This chain links TRBV5-5 with TRBJ2-2; D might be TRBD1 (5 bases). The V and J ends lost 3 bases and 4 bases respectively, with 10 bases between them. Germline values: CDR1 SGHKS, CDR2 YYEKEE (reference sequence). CDR3 size: 14 residues. The CDR3 nucleotides are TGTGCCAGCAGCTCGCAGGGTTCCACCGGGGAGCTGTTTTTT. Its translation: CASSSQGSTGELFF.

This clonotype was recorded many times. The junction departs from germline at one end; a sequencing error may be responsible. The gene calls are TRBV27 and TRBJ1-5; D possibly corresponds to TRBD1 (5 bases). The CDR3 is 13 residues long. Germline CDR1 is MNHEY and CDR2 is SMNVEV (reference sequence). This CDR3 is CASSLGGNQPQNF. For the CDR3, the DNA is TGTGCCAGCAGTTTGGGGGGGAATCAGCCCCAGAATTTT.

The table lists this clonotype with many counts. CDR3 region: CSVVGGNYGYTF. The CDR3 DNA follows: TGCAGCGTTGTGGGGGGGAACTATGGCTACACCTTC. This chain joins TRBV29-1 and TRBJ1-2; weak D call: TRBD1 (5 bases). V lost 4 bases and J 2 bases, leaving 8 bases between the germline ends. The CDR3 consists of 12 residues. Germline CDR1 reads SQVTM; CDR2 reads ANQGSEA.

This clonotype was found many times. The V gene is TRBV21-1, the J gene TRBJ1-5; the D segment call TRBD1 is taken from the table without a DNA check. TRBV21-1 is shown as a pseudogene. This CDR3 spans 15 amino acids. This chain's CDR3 is CASIPCQGGNQPQHF. The CDR3 region has the DNA TGTGCCAGCATCCCTTGTCAAGGGGGCAATCAGCCCCAGCATTTT.

In this sample, this clonotype turned up many times. J is TRBJ2-7 and V is TRBV25-1; D possibly corresponds to TRBD1 (6 bases). The CDR3 has 16 amino acids. Germline-derived CDR1 and CDR2 are MGHDK and SYGVNS. V was pared by 3 bases and J by 0 bases, with 15 bases between. CDR3 amino acids: CASSEFYRVSSYEQYF. CDR3 DNA: TGTGCCAGCAGTGAGTTCTACAGGGTCAGCTCCTACGAGCAGTACTTC.

This clonotype was seen at least ten times. This chain links TRBV20-1 with TRBJ1-3, with 10 bases lining up with TRBD1. Trimming at V came to 6 bases and at J to 0 bases, leaving 11 bases not matched to a gene. Germline V gene sequence: CDR1 DFQATT, CDR2 SNEGSKA (reference sequence). The CDR3 is 17 residues long. The CDR3 is CSALGGQGLLSGNTIYF. Written as DNA, the CDR3 is TGCAGTGCCCTTGGGGGACAGGGGCTGCTCTCTGGAAACACCATATATTTT.

Many counts were recorded for this clonotype. V usage is TRBV20-1 and J usage is TRBJ1-1; possible D gene TRBD1, 5 bases. The CDR3 length is 13 residues. Germline CDR1 is DFQATT and CDR2 is SNEGSKA (reference sequence). V lost 1 base and J 3 bases, leaving 9 bases between the germline ends. CDR3 loop: CSARGPRDTEAFF. For the CDR3, the DNA is TGCAGTGCTAGAGGACCCAGGGACACTGAAGCTTTCTTT.

This clonotype has ten or more counts. This rearrangement joins TRBV7-9 to TRBJ2-1; D ambiguous. The CDR3 length is 11 residues. Trimming shortened V by 1 base and J by 9 bases, and 4 bases separated the two germline ends. CDR1 is SEHNR and CDR2 is FQNEAQ in the germline V gene (reference sequence). CDR3 coding DNA: TGTGCCAGCAGCTTAGGTGGTGAGCAGTTCTTC. Translating gives CASSLGGEQFF. Based on the CDR3 plus reference TRBV7-9 and TRBJ2-1, the full variable domain is DTGVSQNPRHKITKRGQNVTFRCDPISEHNRLYWYRQTLGQGPEFLTYFQNEAQLEKSRLLSDRFSAERPKGSFSTLEIQRTEQGDSAMYLCASSLGGEQFFGPGTRLTVL.

This clonotype was recorded at least ten times. The chain couples TRBV24-1 to TRBJ2-3, with TRBD1 as a possible D gene (5 bases). The germline CDR1 and CDR2 sequences are KGHDR and SFDVKD. The CDR3 is 17 residues long. Trimming shortened V by 3 bases and J by 2 bases, and 17 bases separated the two germline ends. The CDR3 reads CATSDPGAPGSTDTQYF. In DNA, the CDR3 is TGTGCCACCAGTGATCCTGGGGCCCCCGGTTCCACAGATACGCAGTATTTT.

Ten or more counts support this clonotype. The chain is built from TRBV7-6 and TRBJ2-5; 8 bases match TRBD1. V dropped 5 bases and J dropped 7; count of bases not matched to a gene: 9. The CDR3 consists of 14 residues. Per germline, CDR1 SGHVS and CDR2 FNYEAQ. As DNA, the CDR3 is TGTGCCAGCAGCCTTGGACAGGGTTTTGGGACCCAGTACTTC. This encodes CASSLGQGFGTQYF.

This clonotype was observed at least ten times. J is TRBJ2-1 and V is TRBV20-1, with TRBD2 identical over 11 bases. The CDR3 covers 18 residues. The germline V gene has CDR1 DFQATT and CDR2 SNEGSKA (reference sequence). V trimming: 1 base; J trimming: 8 bases; junction bases outside the gene matches: 16. CDR3 protein: CSARARGTSGPRSYEQFF. The CDR3 DNA sequence: TGCAGTGCTAGAGCAAGAGGGACTAGCGGACCGAGGTCCTATGAGCAGTTCTTC.

This clonotype was seen at least ten times. The chain combines TRBV20-1 with TRBJ1-2; D ambiguous. Germline-derived CDR1 and CDR2 are DFQATT and SNEGSKA (reference sequence). V was clipped by 2 bases and J by 7 bases, with 11 bases between them. The CDR3 length is 12 residues. The CDR3 DNA sequence: TGCAGTGCTAGACCCCCTCACGGTGGCTACACCTTC. Translation: CSARPPHGGYTF.

This clonotype was seen many times. The chain links TRBV25-1 to TRBJ2-3, with D possibly TRBD2 on 5 matching bases. Germline V gives CDR1 MGHDK, CDR2 SYGVNS. V was pared by 4 bases and J by 1 base, with 18 bases between. This CDR3 spans 17 amino acids. The CDR3 DNA reads as TGTGCCAGCAGTGGAGGGTACCGGGTCGGGGGCACAGATACGCAGTATTTT. This codes for CASSGGYRVGGTDTQYF. The full variable domain, its missing parts supplied by reference TRBV25-1 and TRBJ2-3, is EADIYQTPRYLVIGTGKKITLECSQTMGHDKMYWYQQDPGMELHLIHYSYGVNSTEKGDLSSESTVSRIRTEHFPLTLESARPSHTSQYLCASSGGYRVGGTDTQYFGPGTRLTVL.

In this sample, this clonotype turned up many times. This chain uses TRBV12-3 or TRBV12-4 with TRBJ2-7; possibly TRBD1 or TRBD2 for D (5 bases each). V was clipped by 6 bases and J by 6 bases, with 15 bases between them. The CDR3 is 13 residues long. CDR3 amino acids: CASRIGTVPEQYF. Written as DNA, the CDR3 is TGTGCCAGCAGGATCGGGACCGTCCCCGAGCAGTACTTC.